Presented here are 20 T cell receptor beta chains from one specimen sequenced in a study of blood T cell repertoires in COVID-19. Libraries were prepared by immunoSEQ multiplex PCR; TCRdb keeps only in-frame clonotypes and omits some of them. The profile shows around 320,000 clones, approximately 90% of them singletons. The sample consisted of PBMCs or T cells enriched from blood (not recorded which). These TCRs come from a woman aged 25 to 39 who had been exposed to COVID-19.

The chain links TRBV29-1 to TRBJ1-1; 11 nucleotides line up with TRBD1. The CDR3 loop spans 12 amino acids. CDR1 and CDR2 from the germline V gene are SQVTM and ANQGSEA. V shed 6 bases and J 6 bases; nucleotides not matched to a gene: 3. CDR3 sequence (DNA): TGCAGCGTGGGACAGGGGGGATCTGAAGCTTTCTTT. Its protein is CSVGQGGSEAFF.

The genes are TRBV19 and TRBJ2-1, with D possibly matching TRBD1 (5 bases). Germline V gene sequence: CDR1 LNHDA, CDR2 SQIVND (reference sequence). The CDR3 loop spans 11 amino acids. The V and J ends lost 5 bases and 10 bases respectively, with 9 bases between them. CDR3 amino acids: CASSLWTEQFF. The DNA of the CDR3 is TGTGCCAGTAGTCTTTGGACAGAGCAGTTCTTC.

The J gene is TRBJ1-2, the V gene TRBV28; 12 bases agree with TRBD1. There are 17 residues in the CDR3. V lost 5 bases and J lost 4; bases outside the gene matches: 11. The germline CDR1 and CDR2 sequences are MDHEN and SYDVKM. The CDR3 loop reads CASSPPGQGAGSYGYTF. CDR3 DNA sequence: TGTGCCAGCAGTCCCCCGGGACAGGGGGCTGGTAGCTATGGCTACACCTTC.

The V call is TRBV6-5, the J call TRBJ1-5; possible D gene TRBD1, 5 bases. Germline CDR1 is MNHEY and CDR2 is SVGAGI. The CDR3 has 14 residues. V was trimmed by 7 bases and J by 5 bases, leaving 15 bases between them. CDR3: CASITQGFYQPQHF. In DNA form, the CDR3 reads TGTGCCAGCATTACCCAGGGTTTTTATCAGCCCCAGCATTTT.

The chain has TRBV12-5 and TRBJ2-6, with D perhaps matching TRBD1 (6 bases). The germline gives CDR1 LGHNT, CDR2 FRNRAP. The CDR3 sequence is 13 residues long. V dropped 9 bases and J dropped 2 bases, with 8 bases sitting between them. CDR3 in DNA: TGTGCTAGCAGGGGTACTGGGGCCAACGTCCTGACTTTC. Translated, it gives CASRGTGANVLTF.

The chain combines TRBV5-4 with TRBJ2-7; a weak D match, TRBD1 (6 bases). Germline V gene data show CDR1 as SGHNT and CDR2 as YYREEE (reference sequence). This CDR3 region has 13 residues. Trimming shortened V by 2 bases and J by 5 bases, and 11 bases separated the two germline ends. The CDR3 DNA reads TGTGCCAGCAGCTTTCGGACAGCCAACGAGCAGTACTTC. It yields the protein CASSFRTANEQYF.

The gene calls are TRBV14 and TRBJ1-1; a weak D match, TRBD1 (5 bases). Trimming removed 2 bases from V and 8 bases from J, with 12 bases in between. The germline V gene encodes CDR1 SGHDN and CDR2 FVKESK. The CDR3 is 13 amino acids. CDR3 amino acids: CASSQLQVGEAFF. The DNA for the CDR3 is TGTGCCAGCAGCCAACTACAGGTAGGAGAAGCTTTCTTT.

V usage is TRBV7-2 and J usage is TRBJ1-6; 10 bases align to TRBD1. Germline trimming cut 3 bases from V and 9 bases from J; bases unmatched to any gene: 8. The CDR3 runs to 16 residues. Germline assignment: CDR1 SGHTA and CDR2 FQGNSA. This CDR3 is CASSLTGGQRRSPLHF. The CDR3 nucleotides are TGTGCCAGCAGCTTGACAGGGGGCCAAAGGCGTTCACCCCTCCACTTT.

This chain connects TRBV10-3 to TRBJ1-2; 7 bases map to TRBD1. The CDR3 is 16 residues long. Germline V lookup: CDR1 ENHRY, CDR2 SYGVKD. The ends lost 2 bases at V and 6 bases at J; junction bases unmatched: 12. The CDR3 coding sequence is TGTGCCATCAGTGAGCCTAAGGGCAGGGGGATCCATGGCTACACCTTC. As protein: CAISEPKGRGIHGYTF.

CDR3 nucleotides: TGTGCCAGTATGACAGGGTGCCCTGGGGCCAACGTCCTGACTTTC. Its translation is CASMTGCPGANVLTF. This chain connects TRBV6-7 to TRBJ2-6; 7 bases align to TRBD1. TRBV6-7 is an ORF, and what it does is uncertain. The CDR3 length is 15 residues. V shed 9 bases and J 2 bases; nucleotides not matched to a gene: 7.

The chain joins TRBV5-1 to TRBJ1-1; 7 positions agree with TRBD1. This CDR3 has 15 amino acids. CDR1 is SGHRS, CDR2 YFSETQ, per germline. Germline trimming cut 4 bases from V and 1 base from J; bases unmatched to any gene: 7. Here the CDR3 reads CASSLEGAGNTEAFF. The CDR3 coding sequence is TGCGCCAGCAGCCTTGAGGGGGCGGGGAACACTGAAGCTTTCTTT.

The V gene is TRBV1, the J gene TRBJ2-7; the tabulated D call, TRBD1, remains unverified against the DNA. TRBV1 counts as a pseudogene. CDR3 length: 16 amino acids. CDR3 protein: CTSSLQIGGPRYEQYF. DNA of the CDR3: TGCACCAGCAGCCTCCAGATAGGGGGCCCGCGCTACGAGCAGTACTTC.

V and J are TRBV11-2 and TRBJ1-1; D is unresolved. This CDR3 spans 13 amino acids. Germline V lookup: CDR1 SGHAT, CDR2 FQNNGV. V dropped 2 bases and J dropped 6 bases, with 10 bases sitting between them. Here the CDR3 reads CASSLLERAEAFF. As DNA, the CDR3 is TGTGCCAGCAGCTTATTGGAGAGGGCTGAAGCTTTCTTT. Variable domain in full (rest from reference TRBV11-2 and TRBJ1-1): EAGVAQSPRYKIIEKRQSVAFWCNPISGHATLYWYQQILGQGPKLLIQFQNNGVVDDSQLPKDRFSAERLKGVDSTLKIQPAKLEDSAVYLCASSLLERAEAFFGQGTRLTVV.

The CDR3 sequence is CASSQPRGTGGGNEQFF. As DNA, the CDR3 is TGCGCCAGCAGCCAACCTAGAGGGACAGGGGGTGGAAATGAGCAGTTCTTC. This rearrangement joins TRBV4-1 to TRBJ2-1, with 11 bases matching TRBD1. This CDR3 is 17 amino acids long. Unmatched junction bases numbered 10, after V lost 2 bases and J lost 7 bases. In germline, CDR1 is MGHRA, CDR2 YSYEKL.

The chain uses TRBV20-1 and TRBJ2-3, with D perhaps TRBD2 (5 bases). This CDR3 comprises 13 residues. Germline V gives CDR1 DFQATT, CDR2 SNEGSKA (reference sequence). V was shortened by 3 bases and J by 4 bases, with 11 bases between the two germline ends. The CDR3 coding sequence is TGCAGTGCTAGTGACGGGGTCCCAGATACGCAGTATTTT. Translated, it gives CSASDGVPDTQYF.

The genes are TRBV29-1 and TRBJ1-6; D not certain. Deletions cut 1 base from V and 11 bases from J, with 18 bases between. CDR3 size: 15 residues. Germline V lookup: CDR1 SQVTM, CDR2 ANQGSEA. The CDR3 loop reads CSVEGQAELDAPLHF. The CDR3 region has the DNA TGCAGCGTTGAAGGTCAGGCAGAGCTTGACGCACCCCTCCACTTT. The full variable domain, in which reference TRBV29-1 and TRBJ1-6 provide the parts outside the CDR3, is SAVISQKPSRDICQRGTSLTIQCQVDSQVTMMFWYRQQPGQSLTLIATANQGSEATYESGFVIDKFPISRPNLTFSTLTVSNMSPEDSSIYLCSVEGQAELDAPLHFGNGTRLTVT.

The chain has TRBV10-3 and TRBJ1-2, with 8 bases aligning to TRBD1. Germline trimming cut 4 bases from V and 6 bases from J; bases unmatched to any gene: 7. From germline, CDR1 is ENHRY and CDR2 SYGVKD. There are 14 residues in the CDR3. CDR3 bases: TGTGCCATCAGTGCAGGGGGCGCCCCCGATGGCTACACCTTC. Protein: CAISAGGAPDGYTF.

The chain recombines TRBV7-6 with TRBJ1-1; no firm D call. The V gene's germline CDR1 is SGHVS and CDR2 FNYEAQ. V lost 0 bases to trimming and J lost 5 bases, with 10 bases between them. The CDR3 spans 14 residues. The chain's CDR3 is CASSLAVGGTEAFF. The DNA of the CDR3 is TGTGCCAGCAGCTTAGCGGTGGGAGGAACTGAAGCTTTCTTT.

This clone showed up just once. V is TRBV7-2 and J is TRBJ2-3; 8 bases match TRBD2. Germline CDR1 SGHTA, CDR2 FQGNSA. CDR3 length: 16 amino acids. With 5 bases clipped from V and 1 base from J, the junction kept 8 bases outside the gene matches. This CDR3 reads CASSPGVAGRTDTQYF. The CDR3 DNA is TGTGCCAGCAGCCCGGGGGTAGCGGGGCGCACAGATACGCAGTATTTT. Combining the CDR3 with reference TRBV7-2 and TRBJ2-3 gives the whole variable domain GAGVSQSPSNKVTEKGKDVELRCDPISGHTALYWYRQSLGQGLEFLIYFQGNSAPDKSGLPSDRFSAERTGGSVSTLTIQRTQQEDSAVYLCASSPGVAGRTDTQYFGPGTRLTVL.

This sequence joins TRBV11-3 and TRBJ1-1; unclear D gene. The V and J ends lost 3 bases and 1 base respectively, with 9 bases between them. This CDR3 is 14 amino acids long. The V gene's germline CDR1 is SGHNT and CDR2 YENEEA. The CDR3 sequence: CASSFGRENTEAFF. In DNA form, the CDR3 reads TGTGCCAGCAGCTTCGGACGGGAGAACACTGAAGCTTTCTTT.